One sample yielded the 3 T cell receptor beta chains listed below, sequenced in a study of T-cell reconstitution after alpha-beta-depleted transplantation in children. Unique molecular identifiers were used in preparing the TCRbeta library. TCRdb reanalysed the PCR reads using MiXCR and keeps one entry per CDR3 protein. The table has about 830,000 distinct CDR3 sequences, roughly 15% seen once; the top ten hold approximately 5%. This specimen consisted of PBMCs, mostly from graft donor cells, obtained 360 days after TCRalphabeta/CD19-depleted stem cell transplant. Receptors were obtained from a male patient younger than 18 who had a stem cell transplant for acute lymphoblastic leukemia, so the T cells may come from the graft donor.

This clonotype was detected only a few times. The chain links TRBV4-1 to TRBJ1-3; D not resolved. Between the trimmed V and J ends, which lost 1 base and 3 bases, there was a span of 10 bases. CDR1 MGHRA and CDR2 YSYEKL come from the germline V gene. The CDR3 contains 15 residues. CDR3 amino acids: CASSQVGHFGNTIYF. CDR3 coding DNA: TGCGCCAGCAGCCAAGTGGGTCACTTTGGAAACACCATATATTTT.

This clonotype was counted between two and nine times. V gene TRBV20-1 combines with J gene TRBJ2-1; 10 bases fit TRBD2. Unmatched junction bases numbered 5, after V lost 3 bases and J lost 6 bases. This CDR3 has 14 amino acids. Germline CDR1 is DFQATT and CDR2 is SNEGSKA (reference sequence). In nucleotides, the CDR3 is TGCAGTGCTAGTCCGGGACTAGCGTCCAATGAGCAGTTCTTC. Residues: CSASPGLASNEQFF.

In its sample, this clonotype was seen a few times. The rearrangement links TRBV27 to TRBJ2-5, with D tentatively TRBD1 or TRBD2 (5 bases each). This CDR3 comprises 17 residues. Deletions cut 4 bases from V and 6 bases from J, with 24 bases between. The germline gives CDR1 MNHEY, CDR2 SMNVEV (reference sequence). The CDR3 is CASSSSPSLGDEKTQYF. The CDR3 bases are TGTGCCAGCAGTTCAAGCCCCTCATTGGGGGATGAGAAGACCCAGTACTTC.